This T cell receptor (beta chain) was recorded in a study of blood T cell repertoires in COVID-19. Study context: The samples span acute and convalescent COVID-19 from the United States, Italy and Spain. PBMCs, B-cell-depleted T cells, or T cells were the source of the cDNA or gDNA that made up the material.

The CDR3 contains 14 residues. Trimming took 0 bases from V and 9 from J, leaving 9 bases between them. Germline V gene sequence: CDR1 LGHDT, CDR2 YNNKEL (reference sequence). In the original workflow: Estimation of nucleated cell counts relied on the amplification of reference gene primers. The data were produced by immunoSEQ multiplex PCR, yet TCRdb's version contains in-frame clones alone and is incomplete. V, J and clone size are taken as reported in that table, and D and trimming were inferred from the DNA itself. The table includes roughly 15,000 clones, approximately 76% detected once. This sequence joins TRBV3-1 (or the pseudogene TRBV3-2) and TRBJ1-6; D gene unclear. The sequence was obtained from a man between 65 and 85 years old with active or convalescent COVID-19. Sequencing was performed on peripheral blood. The CDR3 sequence: CASSQDSSGSPLHF. For the CDR3, the DNA is TGTGCCAGCAGCCAAGATAGTTCGGGTTCACCCCTCCACTTT.